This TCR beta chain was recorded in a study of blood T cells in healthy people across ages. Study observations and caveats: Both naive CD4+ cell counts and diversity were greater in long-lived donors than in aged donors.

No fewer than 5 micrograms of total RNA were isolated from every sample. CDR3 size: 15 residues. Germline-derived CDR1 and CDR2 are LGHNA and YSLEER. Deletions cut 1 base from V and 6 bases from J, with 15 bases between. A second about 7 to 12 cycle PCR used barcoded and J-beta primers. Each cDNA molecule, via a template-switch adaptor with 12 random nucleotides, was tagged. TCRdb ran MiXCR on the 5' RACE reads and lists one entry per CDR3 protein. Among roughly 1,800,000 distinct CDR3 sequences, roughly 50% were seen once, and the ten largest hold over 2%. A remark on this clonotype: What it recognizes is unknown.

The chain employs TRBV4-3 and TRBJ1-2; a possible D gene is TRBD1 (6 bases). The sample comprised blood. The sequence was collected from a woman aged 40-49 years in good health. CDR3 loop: CASSQAGTGNHGYTF. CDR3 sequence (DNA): TGCGCCAGCAGCCAAGCGGGTACAGGGAACCATGGCTACACCTTC.